These 28 T cell receptor beta chains were all obtained from the same sample, sequenced in a study of resident and recirculating memory T cells in vitiligo. Generated by immunoSEQ multiplex PCR, the TCRdb table keeps only in-frame clones and is missing some. The table lists around 78,000 clones, roughly 94% of them singletons. The sequenced sample consisted of blood. The source is a male donor with vitiligo.

This clone was detected a few times. Other nucleotide sequences from this sample produce the same CDR3. J is TRBJ2-5 and V is TRBV7-3; the match to TRBD2 covers 8 bases. Germline values: CDR1 SGHTA, CDR2 FQGTGA. CDR3 size: 14 residues. V gave up 5 bases and J gave up 5 bases; unmatched junction bases: 7. In DNA, the CDR3 is TGTGCCAGCAGCGCCGGGGGGGCTACGGAGACCCAGTACTTC. This encodes CASSAGGATETQYF.

The V gene is TRBV6-5, the J gene TRBJ2-2; 7 bases line up with TRBD1. The CDR3 has 15 amino acids. Germline lookup yields CDR1 MNHEY and CDR2 SVGAGI. J gave up 7 bases and V 0 bases, and 5 bases lay outside the gene matches. CDR3 sequence reads: CASSYSNRGNGELFF. In DNA form, the CDR3 reads TGTGCCAGCAGTTACTCGAACAGGGGCAACGGGGAGCTGTTTTTT.

V is TRBV5-8 and J is TRBJ2-4, with D unresolved. The ends were cut back, 3 bases at V and 3 bases at J, with 16 bases in the middle. CDR3 size: 16 residues. Germline CDR1 reads SGHTS; CDR2 reads YDEGEE. The CDR3 region has the DNA TGTGCCAGCAGCTCCCCCCTCAGGCTAAGCAAAAACATTCAGTACTTC. The encoded protein is CASSSPLRLSKNIQYF.

This chain uses TRBV28 with TRBJ2-3, with D tentatively TRBD1 (5 bases). Germline V gene data show CDR1 as MDHEN and CDR2 as SYDVKM. Deletions cut 3 bases from V and 2 bases from J, with 15 bases between. This CDR3 contains 16 residues. Written as DNA, the CDR3 is TGTGCCAGCAGTTTGCCAGAACAGGCTCCCACAGATACGCAGTATTTT. Its protein is CASSLPEQAPTDTQYF.

The chain recombines TRBV4-1 with TRBJ2-3; 10 bases are a match to TRBD2. From germline, CDR1 is MGHRA and CDR2 YSYEKL. V shed 1 base and J 3 bases; nucleotides not matched to a gene: 4. The CDR3 has 16 amino acids. This chain's CDR3 is CASSQGGSGRTDTQYF. CDR3 sequence (DNA): TGCGCCAGCAGCCAAGGGGGTAGCGGGAGGACAGATACGCAGTATTTT.

The rearrangement uses TRBV27 and TRBJ2-7; D is possibly TRBD1 (6 bases). CDR1 is MNHEY, CDR2 SMNVEV, per germline (reference sequence). V shed 6 bases and J shed 4 bases, with 22 bases lying between them. CDR3 length: 16 amino acids. The CDR3, as DNA: TGTGCCAGCAGCCCAGGGGAGTCGAGGGCTAGGTACGAGCAGTACTTC. It specifies CASSPGESRARYEQYF.

CDR3 bases: TGTGCCAGCAGCTTAGATAGTGGGACAGGGGTTGGCTACACCTTC. It is translated as CASSLDSGTGVGYTF. The J gene is TRBJ1-2, the V gene TRBV11-2, with TRBD1 matching over 10 bases. Per the germline V gene, CDR1 is SGHAT and CDR2 is FQNNGV. V dropped 0 bases and J dropped 7; count of bases not matched to a gene: 5. The CDR3 extends over 15 amino acids.

The chain combines TRBV25-1 with TRBJ1-5; 9 bases line up with TRBD1. Germline CDR1 and CDR2: MGHDK and SYGVNS. The CDR3 covers 14 residues. V shed 6 bases, J shed 6 bases, and the junction held 6 bases outside the gene matches. The CDR3: CASRQQGAGQPQHF. The CDR3 coding sequence is TGTGCCAGCAGGCAACAGGGGGCAGGTCAGCCCCAGCATTTT.

The V and J genes are TRBV18 and TRBJ1-2, with D unresolved. CDR3 length: 13 amino acids. Germline values: CDR1 KGHSH, CDR2 LQKENI. V lost 0 bases to trimming and J lost 8 bases, with 10 bases between them. CDR3 nucleotides: TGTGCCAGCTCACCACCGGCAGTGTGGGGCTACACCTTC. It encodes CASSPPAVWGYTF. Full variable domain (outside the CDR3, taken from reference TRBV18 and TRBJ1-2): NAGVMQNPRHLVRRRGQEARLRCSPMKGHSHVYWYRQLPEEGLKFMVYLQKENIIDESGMPKERFSAEFPKEGPSILRIQQVVRGDSAAYFCASSPPAVWGYTFGSGTRLTVV.

The chain uses TRBV5-3 and TRBJ1-1; D is possibly TRBD1 (6 bases). TRBV5-3 has ORF status, its function being uncertain. V lost 9 bases to trimming and J lost 9 bases, with 24 bases between them. The CDR3 spans 14 residues. CDR3 in amino acids: CAITGYPEYAQAFF. Here the CDR3 DNA reads TGTGCCATCACAGGGTACCCGGAGTACGCTCAAGCTTTCTTT.

The chain is built from TRBV28 and TRBJ2-7, with TRBD2 as a possible D gene (6 bases). The CDR3 loop spans 15 amino acids. The germline CDR1 and CDR2 sequences are MDHEN and SYDVKM. Deletions cut 6 bases from V and 0 bases from J, with 15 bases between. Here the CDR3 DNA reads TGTGCCAGCAGCTGGGGGGACGGCAGCTCCTACGAGCAGTACTTC. Translation gives CASSWGDGSSYEQYF.

This clone was detected once. The chain uses TRBV5-1 and TRBJ2-7, with a weak D call TRBD1 (6 bases). V lost 5 bases, J lost 6 bases, and 21 bases lay in between. The germline CDR1 and CDR2 sequences are SGHRS and YFSETQ. This CDR3 region has 15 residues. The DNA of the CDR3 is TGCGCCAGCAGGACAGGTGATTTCCTGGGTGGCGAGCAGTACTTC. It encodes CASRTGDFLGGEQYF.

This sequence joins TRBV6-1 and TRBJ1-6; tentative D call: TRBD1 (5 bases). Germline V gene sequence: CDR1 MNHNS, CDR2 SASEGT. CDR3 length: 13 amino acids. V lost 3 bases and J lost 5, with 5 bases in between. DNA of the CDR3: TGTGCCAGCAGTGACAGGGATAATTCACCCCTCCACTTT. This gives the protein CASSDRDNSPLHF.

J is TRBJ1-2 and V is TRBV7-9; tentative D call: TRBD1 (5 bases). Germline loops: CDR1 SEHNR, CDR2 FQNEAQ (reference sequence). CDR3 length: 15 amino acids. Trimming took off 4 bases at V and 8 bases at J, with 20 bases between the two ends. CDR3 bases: TGTGCCAGCAGCTCCATGAGGCCGGGCCACAGGGGCTACACCTTC. Protein product: CASSSMRPGHRGYTF.

This chain links TRBV5-4 with TRBJ1-5; TRBD1 might be the D (5 bases). CDR1 and CDR2 from the germline V gene are SGHNT and YYREEE (reference sequence). Trimming left V 0 bases short and J 5 bases short, with 9 bases between. CDR3 length: 14 amino acids. The CDR3 coding sequence is TGTGCCAGCAGCTTGGTACCGGGGGATCAGCCCCAGCATTTT. Its translation: CASSLVPGDQPQHF.

The V call is TRBV18, the J call TRBJ1-4; D uncertain. The V gene lost 6 bases and the J gene lost 8 bases, with 16 bases spanning the gap. Germline V gene lookup returns CDR1 KGHSH and CDR2 LQKENI. CDR3 length equals 14 residues. CDR3 sequence reads: CASSPEVRREKLFF. The CDR3 DNA is TGTGCCAGCTCCCCAGAGGTCCGAAGGGAAAAACTGTTTTTT. The whole variable domain, remainder taken from reference TRBV18 and TRBJ1-4, is NAGVMQNPRHLVRRRGQEARLRCSPMKGHSHVYWYRQLPEEGLKFMVYLQKENIIDESGMPKERFSAEFPKEGPSILRIQQVVRGDSAAYFCASSPEVRREKLFFGSGTQLSVL.

This chain uses TRBV27 with TRBJ2-1; no clear D. The CDR3 length is 16 residues. The germline gives CDR1 MNHEY, CDR2 SMNVEV (reference sequence). V was clipped by 3 bases and J by 8 bases, with 20 bases between them. The CDR3 DNA is TGTGCCAGCAGTTTGAATAGCTGGAGCCGAGTCGATGAGCAGTTCTTC. It is translated as CASSLNSWSRVDEQFF.

The CDR3, as DNA: TGTGCCAGCAGCAAGGGGGGGGGAGGCACTGAAGCTTTCTTT. It codes for CASSKGGGGTEAFF. V is TRBV9 and J is TRBJ1-1; D possibly corresponds to TRBD1 (6 bases). This CDR3 spans 14 amino acids. Deletions cut 4 bases from V and 4 bases from J, with 14 bases between. Per germline, CDR1 SGDLS and CDR2 YYNGEE.

This chain connects TRBV5-6 to TRBJ1-1; the D gene is possibly TRBD1 (5 bases). Looked up from germline, CDR1 is SGHDT and CDR2 is YYEEEE. V was shortened by 0 bases and J by 9 bases, with 18 bases between the two germline ends. The CDR3 sequence is 15 residues long. CDR3 nucleotide sequence: TGTGCCAGCAGCTTGGCGGGAGCGGGGCCAACAAAAGCTTTCTTT. This translates into CASSLAGAGPTKAFF.

This chain uses TRBV5-1 with TRBJ2-1, with 7 bases lining up with TRBD2. This CDR3 has 14 amino acids. V dropped 4 bases and J dropped 6; count of bases not matched to a gene: 7. Germline V gives CDR1 SGHRS, CDR2 YFSETQ. CDR3 amino acids: CASSGAGTTNEQFF. The CDR3 DNA follows: TGCGCCAGCAGCGGTGCTGGGACTACCAATGAGCAGTTCTTC.

The chain couples TRBV6-1 to TRBJ2-5; TRBD2 matches 10 bases. With the DNA end fitting TRBJ2-7 better, the J assignment may be wrong. Germline-derived CDR1 and CDR2 are MNHNS and SASEGT. This CDR3 is 16 amino acids long. The CDR3 coding sequence is TGTGCCAGCAGTGAATATCCAGCGGGAGGGGTCTACGAGCAGTACTTC. This codes for CASSEYPAGGVYEQYF.

The chain joins TRBV28 to TRBJ2-7; 13 bases fit TRBD2. The germline gives CDR1 MDHEN, CDR2 SYDVKM. The ends lost 6 bases at V and 5 bases at J; junction bases unmatched: 10. There are 16 residues in the CDR3. The CDR3 loop is CASRTPGLAGRDEQYF. The CDR3 nucleotides are TGTGCCAGCAGGACGCCGGGACTAGCGGGACGGGACGAGCAGTACTTC.

The V call is TRBV27, the J call TRBJ2-1; 8 bases match TRBD2. V lost 6 bases to trimming and J lost 10 bases; unmatched junction nucleotides: 11. CDR3 length: 14 residues. Germline lookup yields CDR1 MNHEY and CDR2 SMNVEV (reference sequence). The CDR3: CASRIVSAGVEQFF. CDR3 DNA sequence: TGTGCCAGCAGGATAGTCTCAGCGGGAGTCGAGCAGTTCTTC.

This chain joins TRBV30 and TRBJ2-7, with 7 bases aligning to TRBD1. Looked up from germline, CDR1 is GTSNPN and CDR2 is SVGIG (reference sequence). The junction had 14 bases not matched to a gene; V was cut back by 5 bases and J by 4 bases. This CDR3 is 15 amino acids long. CDR3 residues: CAWHSGQAQPYEQYF. The CDR3 nucleotides read TGTGCCTGGCATTCTGGACAGGCTCAACCTTACGAGCAGTACTTC.

The chain joins TRBV6-5 to TRBJ2-1; the D gene is possibly TRBD1 (6 bases). The CDR3 contains 13 residues. Looked up from germline, CDR1 is MNHEY and CDR2 is SVGAGI. The V end was cut by 7 bases, the J end by 9 bases, with 16 bases between. The CDR3 bases are TGTGCCAGCACCCCTGGGGGCAAGCTTGAGCAGTTCTTC. Translation gives CASTPGGKLEQFF.

The chain couples TRBV6-5 to TRBJ1-5, with 7 bases fitting TRBD1. Germline CDR1 reads MNHEY; CDR2 reads SVGAGI. This CDR3 spans 13 amino acids. The V gene end was trimmed by 8 bases and the J gene end by 3 bases; junction bases not matched to a gene: 4. For the CDR3, the DNA is TGTGCCAGCGGGGACAGCCTCAATCAGCCCCAGCATTTT. Its protein product is CASGDSLNQPQHF.

The chain joins TRBV7-2 to TRBJ2-3; perhaps TRBD1 as D (5 bases). Trimming removed 8 bases at V and 3 bases at J, with 18 bases between. Germline assignment: CDR1 SGHTA and CDR2 FQGNSA. The CDR3 consists of 15 residues. The chain's CDR3 is CASSPRARQTDTQYF. The DNA for the CDR3 is TGTGCCAGCTCACCCAGGGCCCGACAGACAGATACGCAGTATTTT.

The V call is TRBV5-1, the J call TRBJ2-5; 8 nucleotides line up with TRBD1. Germline CDR1 SGHRS, CDR2 YFSETQ. After removal of 4 bases from V and 2 bases from J, the junction contained 7 bases not matched to a gene. This CDR3 is 15 amino acids long. CDR3 in DNA: TGCGCCAGCAGCGGCACGGGACAGGAGCAAGAGACCCAGTACTTC. Translating it yields CASSGTGQEQETQYF.